These 22 T cell receptor beta chains originate from one sample sequenced in a study of cytomegalovirus exposure and HLA in healthy donors. In the PCR, 60 Vbeta and 13 Jbeta primers were used. Some clones are missing from TCRdb's copy, which holds only in-frame ones; the method was immunoSEQ multiplex PCR. The table lists about 140,000 clones, roughly two thirds of them singletons. The sample comprised PBMCs. Receptors originate from a middle-aged woman in good health and CMV-seronegative.

The chain is built from TRBV28 and TRBJ2-4, with 8 positions matching TRBD2. This CDR3 has 15 amino acids. From germline, CDR1 is MDHEN and CDR2 SYDVKM. The V segment lost 5 bases and the J segment 2 bases; nucleotides outside the gene matches: 5. The CDR3 DNA is TGTGCCAGCAGTCCGGGGGGGCTGACCAAAAACATTCAGTACTTC. As protein: CASSPGGLTKNIQYF.

This chain joins TRBV2 and TRBJ2-3; the D gene is possibly TRBD1 (5 bases). CDR1 and CDR2 from the germline V gene are SNHLY and FYNNEI. Trimming shortened V by 4 bases and J by 0 bases, and 11 bases separated the two germline ends. The CDR3 consists of 15 residues. CDR3 DNA sequence: TGTGCCAGCAGTGTAACAGGAGCGAGCACAGATACGCAGTATTTT. Its translation: CASSVTGASTDTQYF.

This sequence joins TRBV10-3 and TRBJ1-6, with TRBD1 matching over 9 bases. In germline, CDR1 is ENHRY, CDR2 SYGVKD. The CDR3 sequence is 15 residues long. Unmatched junction bases numbered 7, after V lost 5 bases and J lost 8 bases. CDR3 bases: TGTGCCATCAGTAGACAGGGGGTAGGGGATTCACCCCTCCACTTT. Its protein is CAISRQGVGDSPLHF.

This chain links TRBV28 with TRBJ2-3, with D possibly TRBD1 on 5 matching bases. Per germline, CDR1 MDHEN and CDR2 SYDVKM. This CDR3 region has 15 residues. V lost 3 bases and J lost 0, with 10 bases in between. CDR3 nucleotides: TGTGCCAGCAGTTTGTCAGGGCCTAGCACAGATACGCAGTATTTT. This sequence encodes CASSLSGPSTDTQYF.

This clone was observed once. The chain uses TRBV7-9 and TRBJ1-1, with TRBD1 as a possible D gene (5 bases). V lost 3 bases and J 4 bases, leaving 18 bases between the germline ends. This CDR3 spans 16 amino acids. Germline assignment: CDR1 SEHNR and CDR2 FQNEAQ (reference sequence). The CDR3 sequence: CASSLKGPRIGTEAFF. CDR3 nucleotides: TGTGCCAGCAGCTTGAAGGGGCCCCGTATTGGCACTGAAGCTTTCTTT.

CDR3 coding DNA: TGCGCCAGCAGCTTGCAAGACAGCGACACTGAAGCTTTCTTT. It encodes CASSLQDSDTEAFF. The V gene is TRBV5-1, the J gene TRBJ1-1; TRBD1 is a possible D gene (5 bases). The V gene's germline CDR1 is SGHRS and CDR2 YFSETQ. The CDR3 loop spans 14 amino acids. V dropped 1 base and J dropped 3 bases, with 10 bases sitting between them.

The chain links TRBV2 to TRBJ2-7; a weak D match, TRBD2 (5 bases). The CDR3 is 17 residues long. The germline V and J ends were trimmed by 0 bases and 3 bases, with 18 bases remaining between them. Germline V gene sequence: CDR1 SNHLY, CDR2 FYNNEI. The CDR3 sequence is CASSEAVLATKLYEQYF. The CDR3 nucleotides are TGTGCCAGCAGTGAAGCGGTCCTAGCTACGAAACTCTACGAGCAGTACTTC.

This clone was recorded only once. This sequence joins TRBV18 and TRBJ1-4; no clear D gene. CDR3 size: 16 residues. Germline CDR1 is KGHSH and CDR2 is LQKENI. V gave up 0 bases and J gave up 0 bases, with 8 bases separating them. The DNA of the CDR3 is TGTGCCAGCTCACCACCGTCCGGGGCAACTAATGAAAAACTGTTTTTT. It encodes CASSPPSGATNEKLFF.

This chain uses TRBV29-1 with TRBJ2-7, with 8 positions matching TRBD2. J lost 4 bases, V lost 7 bases, and 9 bases had no gene match. The CDR3 has 13 amino acids. Germline CDR1 SQVTM, CDR2 ANQGSEA. The CDR3: CSAGGAETYEQYF. The CDR3 DNA reads as TGCAGCGCCGGGGGGGCCGAGACATACGAGCAGTACTTC.

The chain links TRBV30 to TRBJ2-7, with 11 bases that match TRBD2. Trimming took 2 bases from V and 3 from J; bases not matched to a gene: 18. CDR3 length: 19 amino acids. Germline values: CDR1 GTSNPN, CDR2 SVGIG (reference sequence). The CDR3 here is CAWSPSGGPSLATNYEQYF. CDR3 in DNA: TGTGCCTGGAGTCCTAGCGGGGGGCCTAGTCTCGCAACTAACTACGAGCAGTACTTC.

The rearrangement links TRBV19 to TRBJ1-3; possibly TRBD1 for D (5 bases). V shed 6 bases and J shed 3 bases, with 12 bases lying between them. Per the germline V gene, CDR1 is LNHDA and CDR2 is SQIVND (reference sequence). The CDR3 is made up of 14 amino acids. CDR3 coding DNA: TGTGCCAGTAGGTCCGTTGACAGTGGAAACACCATATATTTT. Translated, it gives CASRSVDSGNTIYF.

The CDR3 loop is CASRTRETDTQYF. As DNA, the CDR3 is TGTGCCAGCAGAACCCGGGAGACAGATACGCAGTATTTT. The chain has TRBV27 and TRBJ2-3, with a possible D match to TRBD2 (6 bases). Deletions cut 6 bases from V and 3 bases from J, with 10 bases between. CDR1 is MNHEY and CDR2 is SMNVEV in the germline V gene (reference sequence). The CDR3 is 13 residues long.

The rearrangement links TRBV6-4 to TRBJ1-1; tentative D call: TRBD1 (5 bases). Germline lookup yields CDR1 MRHNA and CDR2 SNTAGT. The CDR3 length is 12 residues. Trimming stripped 2 bases from V and 7 bases from J, with 8 bases between. The CDR3 coding sequence is TGTGCCAGCAGTGACAAGACAGATGAAGCTTTCTTT. This gives the protein CASSDKTDEAFF.

In its sample, this clone was seen a few times. V and J are TRBV4-2 and TRBJ2-3, with D unresolved. Between the trimmed V and J ends, which lost 4 bases and 4 bases, there was a span of 9 bases. CDR1 is LGHNA, CDR2 YNFKEQ, per germline. This CDR3 contains 13 residues. CDR3 nucleotides: TGTGCCAGCAGCCTCCTGAGCGCAGATACGCAGTATTTT. Protein sequence: CASSLLSADTQYF.

The chain links TRBV4-1 to TRBJ1-2; 9 positions agree with TRBD1. There are 15 residues in the CDR3. Germline trimming cut 1 base from V and 4 bases from J; bases unmatched to any gene: 4. Germline lookup yields CDR1 MGHRA and CDR2 YSYEKL. The CDR3 coding sequence is TGCGCCAGCAGCCAAGCGGGACAGGGAACCTATGGCTACACCTTC. Protein sequence: CASSQAGQGTYGYTF.

The chain combines TRBV28 with TRBJ2-7; 11 bases map to TRBD1. Germline V CDR1 and CDR2: MDHEN, SYDVKM. J gave up 7 bases and V 6 bases, and 8 bases lay outside the gene matches. CDR3 size: 14 residues. CDR3 sequence (DNA): TGTGCCAGCAGCTCGGGACAGGGGGGGCGGGAGCAGTACGTC. Amino acid sequence: CASSSGQGGREQYV.

The rearrangement joins TRBV28 to TRBJ2-5; tentative D call: TRBD1 (7 bases). Trimming removed 7 bases from V and 0 bases from J, with 18 bases in between. The CDR3 consists of 16 residues. Germline CDR1 MDHEN, CDR2 SYDVKM. The CDR3 nucleotides are TGTGCCAGCATTGGTGCGGGACAGCCGAACCAAGAGACCCAGTACTTC. It encodes CASIGAGQPNQETQYF.

The chain employs TRBV7-2 and TRBJ1-5, with TRBD1 as a possible D gene (6 bases). Germline V CDR1 and CDR2: SGHTA, FQGNSA. CDR3 length: 13 amino acids. Trimming left V 0 bases short and J 16 bases short, with 16 bases between. DNA of the CDR3: TGTGCCAGCAGCTTAGCGGGACACCGAGATGTCCATTTT. Encoded protein: CASSLAGHRDVHF.

This chain connects TRBV6-5 to TRBJ1-1; a weak D match, TRBD1 (5 bases). Germline CDR1 MNHEY, CDR2 SVGAGI. Trimming left V 2 bases short and J 5 bases short, with 12 bases between. The CDR3 covers 14 residues. CDR3 region: CASSYGGLETEAFF. In DNA form, the CDR3 reads TGTGCCAGCAGTTACGGGGGACTGGAAACTGAAGCTTTCTTT.

V and J are TRBV28 and TRBJ1-2, with D unclear. Looked up from germline, CDR1 is MDHEN and CDR2 is SYDVKM. This CDR3 has 13 amino acids. Trimming removed 4 bases at V and 4 bases at J, with 10 bases between. This chain's CDR3 is CASSSDTLYGYTF. The DNA of the CDR3 is TGTGCCAGCAGTTCCGACACACTCTATGGCTACACCTTC.

Turning to this clone: Other DNA sequences of this sample code for an identical CDR3. This chain uses TRBV7-2 with TRBJ2-1; D is ambiguous. Germline V CDR1 and CDR2: SGHTA, FQGNSA. The CDR3 spans 12 residues. Trimming shortened V by 2 bases and J by 7 bases, and 6 bases separated the two germline ends. The CDR3: CASSLLRNEQFF. Written as DNA, the CDR3 is TGTGCCAGCAGCTTATTGAGGAATGAGCAGTTCTTC.

This clone has just a few counts. The V gene is TRBV5-6, the J gene TRBJ1-4; 7 nucleotides match TRBD1. The CDR3 is 13 amino acids. The germline V gene has CDR1 SGHDT and CDR2 YYEEEE. Trimming removed 4 bases from V and 9 bases from J; junction bases left unmatched: 6. The CDR3: CASSTGRGQKLFF. CDR3 in DNA: TGTGCCAGCAGCACGGGAAGGGGGCAAAAACTGTTTTTT.